This T cell receptor (beta chain) derives from a study of T cell responses to AZD1222 COVID-19 vaccine. This clone has a single count. Method: immunoSEQ multiplex PCR; TCRdb's copy keeps in-frame clones and lacks some. The table has 170,000 or so clones, 85% to 95% seen once. This CDR3 has 17 amino acids. Trimming shortened V by 4 bases and J by 5 bases, and 20 bases separated the two germline ends. Germline V gene lookup returns CDR1 MGHRA and CDR2 YSYEKL. The origin of this receptor is an adult in good health. The sequenced sample was peripheral blood, obtained on day 0 of AZD1222 vaccination. The V call is TRBV4-1, the J call TRBJ1-4, with D maybe TRBD1 (5 bases). The CDR3 region is CASSLKGQGFGNEKLFF. CDR3 nucleotide sequence: TGCGCCAGCAGCCTCAAGGGGCAAGGGTTCGGGAATGAAAAACTGTTTTTT.